Below are 17 T cell receptor beta chains sequenced from a single sample in a study of CD8+CD57+ T cells in acquired aplastic anemia. Flow cytometry had shown expanded CD8+CD57+ cells in the patients chosen for sequencing. Template material for TCR beta VDJ and CDR3 profiling consisted of genomic DNA. MiXCR, applied by TCRdb to the reads, yields one record per CDR3 protein. The table includes over 250,000 distinct CDR3 sequences, 56% detected once. Sequencing was done on a sample of sorted CD4+, CD8+, or CD8+CD57+ T cells (not recorded which) from PBMCs. These receptors came from a human donor with aplastic anemia.

This clonotype appeared once. This sequence joins TRBV4-1 and TRBJ2-7; TRBD2 matches 10 bases. CDR1 MGHRA and CDR2 YSYEKL come from the germline V gene. This CDR3 contains 16 residues. Trimming cost V 1 base and J 4 bases; bases outside gene matches: 7. The CDR3 reads CASSQAGASGGYEQYF. Written as DNA, the CDR3 is TGCGCCAGCAGCCAAGCCGGAGCTAGCGGGGGTTACGAGCAGTACTTC.

Turning to this clonotype: At one of its ends the junction is not consistent with the germline gene, which may arise from a read error. The gene calls are TRBV5-1 and TRBJ2-3; TRBD2 aligns across 9 bases. This CDR3 is 16 amino acids long. In germline, CDR1 is SGHRS, CDR2 YFSETQ. Here the CDR3 DNA reads TGTGCCAGCAGCTCGGGACTAGCACAGACCTCAGATACGCAGTATTTT. It encodes CASSSGLAQTSDTQYF.

The J gene is TRBJ2-5, the V gene TRBV12-5; TRBD2 agrees at 9 bases. The V gene's germline CDR1 is LGHNT and CDR2 FRNRAP. The CDR3 is made up of 15 amino acids. The V segment lost 2 bases and the J segment 5 bases; nucleotides outside the gene matches: 6. In DNA, the CDR3 is TGTGCTAGTGGTTTGAGAGCGGGAGGATCCGAGACCCAGTACTTC. Translation gives CASGLRAGGSETQYF.

The chain couples TRBV6-1 to TRBJ2-7, with D maybe TRBD1 (5 bases). CDR3 size: 13 residues. CDR1 is MNHNS, CDR2 SASEGT, per germline. V lost 5 bases to trimming and J lost 6 bases, with 14 bases between them. CDR3 protein: CASSPTTGTEQYF. In DNA, the CDR3 is TGTGCCAGCAGTCCTACAACAGGTACCGAGCAGTACTTC.

V gene TRBV7-9 combines with J gene TRBJ2-7; D is unresolved. Trimming shortened V by 8 bases and J by 1 base, and 9 bases separated the two germline ends. Germline V lookup: CDR1 SEHNR, CDR2 FQNEAQ (reference sequence). This CDR3 has 12 residues. The chain's CDR3 is CASGDGSYEQYF. The DNA of the CDR3 is TGTGCCAGCGGCGATGGGTCCTACGAGCAGTACTTC.

The V and J genes are TRBV7-4 and TRBJ2-7; 9 positions agree with TRBD2. V dropped 11 bases and J dropped 2; count of bases not matched to a gene: 10. This CDR3 contains 14 residues. In germline, CDR1 is SGHVT, CDR2 SQSDAQ. The DNA for the CDR3 is TGTGCCTTTCGGGCGTTAGCGGGGGCCTACGAGCAGTACTTC. It is translated as CAFRALAGAYEQYF.

This clonotype was found once. The chain carries TRBV5-1 and TRBJ2-2; D is possibly TRBD2 (6 bases). Germline V gives CDR1 SGHRS, CDR2 YFSETQ. There are 14 residues in the CDR3. V dropped 2 bases and J dropped 8 bases, with 13 bases sitting between them. The CDR3 reads CASSFGTSRGELFF. The CDR3 nucleotides read TGCGCCAGCAGCTTCGGGACTTCTCGAGGGGAGCTGTTTTTT. The full variable domain, in which reference TRBV5-1 and TRBJ2-2 provide the parts outside the CDR3, is KAGVTQTPRYLIKTRGQQVTLSCSPISGHRSVSWYQQTPGQGLQFLFEYFSETQRNKGNFPGRFSGRQFSNSRSEMNVSTLELGDSALYLCASSFGTSRGELFFGEGSRLTVL.

The V and J genes are TRBV20-1 and TRBJ2-7; D call uncertain. CDR3 length: 11 residues. Per the germline V gene, CDR1 is DFQATT and CDR2 is SNEGSKA (reference sequence). Between the trimmed V and J ends, which lost 4 bases and 7 bases, there was a span of 11 bases. CDR3 nucleotides: TGCAGTGCTACCGTAAATGAGGAGCAGTACTTC. This codes for CSATVNEEQYF.

This clonotype appeared many times. This chain's CDR3 is CASSTGLAGAGEQYF. In DNA, the CDR3 is TGTGCCAGCTCAACGGGTCTGGCGGGGGCGGGGGAGCAGTACTTC. The chain recombines TRBV18 with TRBJ2-7, with D tentatively TRBD2 (7 bases). The germline V gene encodes CDR1 KGHSH and CDR2 LQKENI. This CDR3 comprises 15 residues. V was trimmed by 5 bases and J by 7 bases, leaving 21 bases between them. Full variable domain (outside the CDR3, taken from reference TRBV18 and TRBJ2-7): NAGVMQNPRHLVRRRGQEARLRCSPMKGHSHVYWYRQLPEEGLKFMVYLQKENIIDESGMPKERFSAEFPKEGPSILRIQQVVRGDSAAYFCASSTGLAGAGEQYFGPGTRLTVT.

The genes are TRBV24-1 and TRBJ1-2; tentative D call: TRBD1 (6 bases). V was trimmed by 7 bases and J by 8 bases, leaving 19 bases between them. Germline CDR1 and CDR2: KGHDR and SFDVKD. The CDR3 runs to 14 residues. CDR3 nucleotide sequence: TGTGCCACCAGGGGAGGGCCAGGGGAAGGAGGCTACACCTTC. It is translated as CATRGGPGEGGYTF.

As regards this clonotype: One end of the junction does not line up with germline, which may come from a read error. The chain recombines TRBV7-6 with TRBJ2-7; D perhaps matches TRBD1 (6 bases). CDR3 length: 15 amino acids. Germline CDR1 reads SGHVS; CDR2 reads FNYEAQ. Here the CDR3 DNA reads TGTGCCTGCAGCTTAGGACAGATGGTTTTCTACGAGCAGTACTTC. Protein: CACSLGQMVFYEQYF.

This clonotype has just one count. At one of its ends the junction is not consistent with the germline gene, which may arise from a read error. V usage is TRBV7-2 and J usage is TRBJ2-1; D tentatively reads TRBD1 or TRBD2 (7 bases each). The CDR3 spans 11 residues. Germline CDR1 is SGHTA and CDR2 is FQGNSA. CDR3 residues: CASSSTGRGSF. In nucleotides, the CDR3 is TGTGCCAGCAGCTCGACAGGGCGGGGGTCCTTC.

As regards this clonotype: The junction does not match germline at one end; this may be a read error. The V and J genes are TRBV7-9 and TRBJ2-3, with TRBD2 as a possible D gene (6 bases). CDR3 size: 17 residues. Germline CDR1 and CDR2: SEHNR and FQNEAQ (reference sequence). This chain's CDR3 is CASSQESGLRGYNGQYF. The CDR3 nucleotides are TGCGCCAGCAGCCAAGAGTCGGGACTGAGAGGGTACAATGGGCAGTATTTT.

Comment on this clonotype: This CDR3 fails to terminate in the conserved phenylalanine or tryptophan, so it likely reflects a read error. V gene TRBV9 combines with J gene TRBJ2-1; 8 bases agree with TRBD2. CDR1 and CDR2 (germline): SGDLS, YYNGEE. The V and J ends lost 5 bases and 6 bases, in that order; junction bases with no gene match: 13. The CDR3 runs 16 residues. CDR3 bases: TGTGCCAGCAGTACGGGGGGGGGGGCCCCTGTCAATGAGCAGTTCCTC. This gives the protein CASSTGGGAPVNEQFL.

Ten or more counts support this clonotype. V gene TRBV7-8 combines with J gene TRBJ1-2; D possibly corresponds to TRBD1 (5 bases). The ends were cut back, 5 bases at V and 3 bases at J, with 7 bases in the middle. The CDR3 has 12 residues. Per germline, CDR1 SGHVS and CDR2 FQNEAQ. The CDR3 loop reads CASSQQDYGYTF. Here the CDR3 DNA reads TGTGCCAGCAGCCAACAGGACTATGGCTACACCTTC.

This clonotype appeared once. Here the CDR3 omits its conserved ending phenylalanine or tryptophan, so a read error is the likely source. The limits of the CDR3 on the DNA are not certain, so only TCRdb's listed CDR3 is given. The chain couples TRBV19 to TRBJ1-1. A total of 9 residues make up the CDR3, ends included. Germline V gene lookup returns CDR1 LNHDA and CDR2 SQIVND (reference sequence). CDR3 protein: CASRTGAAG.

The chain has TRBV24-1 and TRBJ2-1; D might be TRBD1 or TRBD2, each matching 5 bases. This CDR3 has 17 residues. Germline V gene sequence: CDR1 KGHDR, CDR2 SFDVKD. Trimming left V 5 bases short and J 11 bases short, with 27 bases between. The CDR3 region is CATSGSSPGRAGGQQFF. CDR3 coding DNA: TGTGCCACCAGTGGTTCATCACCGGGACGAGCTGGGGGACAGCAGTTCTTC.